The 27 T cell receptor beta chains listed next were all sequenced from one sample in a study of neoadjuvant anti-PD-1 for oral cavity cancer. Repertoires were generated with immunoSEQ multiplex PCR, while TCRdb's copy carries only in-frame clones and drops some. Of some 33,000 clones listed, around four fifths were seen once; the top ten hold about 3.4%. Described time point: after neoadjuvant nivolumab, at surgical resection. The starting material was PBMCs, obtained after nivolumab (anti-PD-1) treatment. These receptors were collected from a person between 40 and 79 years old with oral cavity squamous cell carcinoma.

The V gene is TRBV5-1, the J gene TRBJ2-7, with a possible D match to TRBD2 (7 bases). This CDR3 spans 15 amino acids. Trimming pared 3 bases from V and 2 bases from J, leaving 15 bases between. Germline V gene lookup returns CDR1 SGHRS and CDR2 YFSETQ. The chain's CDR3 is CASSWVGGGAYEQYF. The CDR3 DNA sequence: TGCGCCAGCAGCTGGGTAGGGGGAGGGGCCTACGAGCAGTACTTC.

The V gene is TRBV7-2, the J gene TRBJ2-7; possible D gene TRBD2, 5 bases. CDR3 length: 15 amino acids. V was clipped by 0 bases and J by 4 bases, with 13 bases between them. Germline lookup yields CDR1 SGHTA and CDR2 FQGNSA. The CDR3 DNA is TGTGCCAGCAGCTTAGCTCCTAGCTGGTCATACGAGCAGTACTTC. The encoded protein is CASSLAPSWSYEQYF.

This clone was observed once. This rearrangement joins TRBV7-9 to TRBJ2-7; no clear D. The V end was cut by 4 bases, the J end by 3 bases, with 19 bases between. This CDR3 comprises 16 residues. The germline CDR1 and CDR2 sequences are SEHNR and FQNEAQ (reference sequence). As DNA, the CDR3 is TGTGCCAGCAGCTCCCAGTCGAGCCCCCTCCACTACGAGCAGTACTTC. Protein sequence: CASSSQSSPLHYEQYF.

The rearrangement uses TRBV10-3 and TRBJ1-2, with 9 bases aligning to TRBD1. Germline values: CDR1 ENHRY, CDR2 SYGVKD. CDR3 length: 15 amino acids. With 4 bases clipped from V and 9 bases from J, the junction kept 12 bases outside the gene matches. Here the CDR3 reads CAISGQGQGKSSYTF. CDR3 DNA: TGTGCCATCAGTGGTCAGGGACAGGGAAAAAGTAGCTACACCTTC.

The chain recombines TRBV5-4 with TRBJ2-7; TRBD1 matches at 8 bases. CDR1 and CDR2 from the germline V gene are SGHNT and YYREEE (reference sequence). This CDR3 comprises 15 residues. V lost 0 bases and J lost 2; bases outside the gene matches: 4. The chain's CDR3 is CASSLGQGLTYEQYF. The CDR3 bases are TGTGCCAGCAGCTTGGGACAGGGGTTAACCTACGAGCAGTACTTC.

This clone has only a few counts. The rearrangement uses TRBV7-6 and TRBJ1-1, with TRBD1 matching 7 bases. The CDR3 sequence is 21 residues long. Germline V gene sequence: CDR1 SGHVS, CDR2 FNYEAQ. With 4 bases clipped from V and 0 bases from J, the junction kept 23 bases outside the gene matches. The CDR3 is CASSSSPYQQTGQPMNTEAFF. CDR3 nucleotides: TGTGCCAGCAGCTCCTCTCCATATCAACAAACGGGACAGCCGATGAACACTGAAGCTTTCTTT.

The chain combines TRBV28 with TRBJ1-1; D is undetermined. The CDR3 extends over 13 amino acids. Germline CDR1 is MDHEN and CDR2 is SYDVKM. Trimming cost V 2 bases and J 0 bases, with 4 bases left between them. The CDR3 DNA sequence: TGTGCCAGCAGTTTACAGATGAACACTGAAGCTTTCTTT. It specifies CASSLQMNTEAFF. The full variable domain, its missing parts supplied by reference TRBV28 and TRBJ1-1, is DVKVTQSSRYLVKRTGEKVFLECVQDMDHENMFWYRQDPGLGLRLIYFSYDVKMKEKGDIPEGYSVSREKKERFSLILESASTNQTSMYLCASSLQMNTEAFFGQGTRLTVV.

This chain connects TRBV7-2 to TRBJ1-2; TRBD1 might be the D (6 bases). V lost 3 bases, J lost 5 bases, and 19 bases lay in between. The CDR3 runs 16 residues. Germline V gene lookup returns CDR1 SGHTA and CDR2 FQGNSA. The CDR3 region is CASSFGPSGHLYGYTF. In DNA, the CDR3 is TGTGCCAGCAGCTTTGGTCCCTCGGGACATCTATATGGCTACACCTTC.

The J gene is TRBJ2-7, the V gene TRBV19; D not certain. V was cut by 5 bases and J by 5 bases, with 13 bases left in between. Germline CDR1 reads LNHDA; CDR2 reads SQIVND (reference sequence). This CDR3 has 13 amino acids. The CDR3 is CASSLFGLNEQYF. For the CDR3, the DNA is TGTGCCAGTAGTTTGTTTGGGCTCAACGAGCAGTACTTC.

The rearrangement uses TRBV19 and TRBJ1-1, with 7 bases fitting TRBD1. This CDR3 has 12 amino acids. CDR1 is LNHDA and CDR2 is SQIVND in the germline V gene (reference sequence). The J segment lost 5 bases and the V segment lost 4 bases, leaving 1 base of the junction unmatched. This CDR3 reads CASSTRGTEAFF. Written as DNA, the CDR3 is TGTGCCAGTAGTACCAGGGGGACTGAAGCTTTCTTT.

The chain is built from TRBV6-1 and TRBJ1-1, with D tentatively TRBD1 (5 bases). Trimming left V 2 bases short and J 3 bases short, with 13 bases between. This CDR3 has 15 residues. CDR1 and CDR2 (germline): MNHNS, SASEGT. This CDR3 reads CASSEWGLGDTEAFF. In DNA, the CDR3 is TGTGCCAGCAGTGAATGGGGGTTAGGGGACACTGAAGCTTTCTTT.

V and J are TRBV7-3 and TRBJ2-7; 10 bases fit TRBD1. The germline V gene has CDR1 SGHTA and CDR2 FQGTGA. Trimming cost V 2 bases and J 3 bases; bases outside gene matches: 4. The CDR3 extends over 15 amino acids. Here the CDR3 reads CASSLSGQGFYEQYF. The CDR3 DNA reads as TGTGCCAGCAGCTTATCGGGACAGGGGTTCTACGAGCAGTACTTC.

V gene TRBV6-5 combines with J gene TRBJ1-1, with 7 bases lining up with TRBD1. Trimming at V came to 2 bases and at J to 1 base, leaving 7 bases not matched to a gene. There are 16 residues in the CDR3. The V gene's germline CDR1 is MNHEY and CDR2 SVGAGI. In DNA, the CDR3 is TGTGCCAGCAGTTACGACCACAGGGGACGGAACACTGAAGCTTTCTTT. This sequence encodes CASSYDHRGRNTEAFF.

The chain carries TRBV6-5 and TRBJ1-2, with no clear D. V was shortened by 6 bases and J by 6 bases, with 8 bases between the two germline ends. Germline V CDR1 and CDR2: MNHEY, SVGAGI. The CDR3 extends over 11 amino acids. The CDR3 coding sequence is TGTGCCAGCAGCCCTGAGAATGGCTACACCTTC. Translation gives CASSPENGYTF.

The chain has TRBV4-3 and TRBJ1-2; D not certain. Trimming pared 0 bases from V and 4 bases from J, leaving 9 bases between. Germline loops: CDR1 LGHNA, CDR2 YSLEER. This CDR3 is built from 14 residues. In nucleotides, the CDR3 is TGCGCCAGCAGCCAAGAAGGGCGGACCTATGGCTACACCTTC. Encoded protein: CASSQEGRTYGYTF.

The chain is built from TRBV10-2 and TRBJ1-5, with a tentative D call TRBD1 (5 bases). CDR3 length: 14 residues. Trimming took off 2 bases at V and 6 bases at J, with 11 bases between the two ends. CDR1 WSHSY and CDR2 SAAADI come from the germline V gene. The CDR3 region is CASSEVRGSQPQHF. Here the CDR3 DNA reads TGCGCCAGCAGTGAGGTCCGGGGGTCTCAGCCCCAGCATTTT.

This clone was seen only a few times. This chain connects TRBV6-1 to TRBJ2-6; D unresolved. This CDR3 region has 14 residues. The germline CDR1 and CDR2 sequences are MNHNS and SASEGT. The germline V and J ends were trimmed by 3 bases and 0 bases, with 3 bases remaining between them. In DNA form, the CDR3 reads TGTGCCAGCAGTGAGGGCTCTGGGGCCAACGTCCTGACTTTC. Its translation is CASSEGSGANVLTF.

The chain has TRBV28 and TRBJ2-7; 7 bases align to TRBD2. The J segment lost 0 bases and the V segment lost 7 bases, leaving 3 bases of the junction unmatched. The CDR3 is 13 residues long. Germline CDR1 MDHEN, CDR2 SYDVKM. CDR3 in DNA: TGTGCCAGCACCCCGGGGGGCTCCTACGAGCAGTACTTC. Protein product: CASTPGGSYEQYF.

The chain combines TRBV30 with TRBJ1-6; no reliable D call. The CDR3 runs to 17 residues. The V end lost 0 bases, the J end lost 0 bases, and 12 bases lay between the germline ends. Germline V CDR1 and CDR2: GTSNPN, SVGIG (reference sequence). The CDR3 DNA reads TGTGCCTGGAGTGTATCAGGCTTAGGCTCCTATAATTCACCCCTCCACTTT. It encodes CAWSVSGLGSYNSPLHF.

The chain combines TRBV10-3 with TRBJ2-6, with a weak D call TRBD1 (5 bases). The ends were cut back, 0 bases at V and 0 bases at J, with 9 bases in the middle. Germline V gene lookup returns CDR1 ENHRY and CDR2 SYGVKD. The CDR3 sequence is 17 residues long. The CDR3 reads CAISESGRLSGANVLTF. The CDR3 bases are TGTGCCATCAGTGAGTCGGGGCGCCTCTCTGGGGCCAACGTCCTGACTTTC.

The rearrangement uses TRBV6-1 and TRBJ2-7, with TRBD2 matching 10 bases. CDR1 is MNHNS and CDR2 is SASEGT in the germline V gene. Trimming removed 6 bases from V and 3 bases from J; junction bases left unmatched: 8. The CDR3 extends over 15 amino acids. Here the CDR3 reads CASRPPTSGRYEQYF. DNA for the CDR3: TGTGCCAGCAGGCCCCCGACTAGCGGGCGCTACGAGCAGTACTTC.

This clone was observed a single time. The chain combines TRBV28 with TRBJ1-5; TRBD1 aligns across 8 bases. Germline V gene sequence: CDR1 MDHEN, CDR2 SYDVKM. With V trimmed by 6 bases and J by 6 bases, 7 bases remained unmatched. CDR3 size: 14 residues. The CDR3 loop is CASRPGGPGQPQHF. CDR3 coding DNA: TGTGCCAGCAGACCAGGGGGCCCGGGTCAGCCCCAGCATTTT.

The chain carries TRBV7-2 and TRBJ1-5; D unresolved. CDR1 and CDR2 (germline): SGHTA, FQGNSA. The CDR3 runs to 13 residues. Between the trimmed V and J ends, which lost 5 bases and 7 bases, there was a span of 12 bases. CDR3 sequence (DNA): TGTGCCAGCAGCCCGTCGTTCGGGCAGCCCCAGCATTTT. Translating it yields CASSPSFGQPQHF. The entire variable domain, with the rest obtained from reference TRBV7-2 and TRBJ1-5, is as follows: GAGVSQSPSNKVTEKGKDVELRCDPISGHTALYWYRQSLGQGLEFLIYFQGNSAPDKSGLPSDRFSAERTGGSVSTLTIQRTQQEDSAVYLCASSPSFGQPQHFGDGTRLSIL.

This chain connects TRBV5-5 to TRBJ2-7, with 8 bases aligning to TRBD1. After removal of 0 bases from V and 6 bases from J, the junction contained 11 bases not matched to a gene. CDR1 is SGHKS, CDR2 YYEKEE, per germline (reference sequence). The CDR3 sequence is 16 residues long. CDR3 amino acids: CASSLVVGQGVGEQYF. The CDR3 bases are TGTGCCAGCAGCTTGGTAGTAGGACAGGGAGTCGGCGAGCAGTACTTC.

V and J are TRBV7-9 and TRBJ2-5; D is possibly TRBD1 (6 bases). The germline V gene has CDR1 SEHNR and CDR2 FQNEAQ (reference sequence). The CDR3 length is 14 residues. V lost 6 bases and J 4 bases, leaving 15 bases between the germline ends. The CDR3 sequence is CASSPGAQRETQYF. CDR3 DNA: TGTGCCAGCAGTCCAGGGGCGCAACGAGAGACCCAGTACTTC.

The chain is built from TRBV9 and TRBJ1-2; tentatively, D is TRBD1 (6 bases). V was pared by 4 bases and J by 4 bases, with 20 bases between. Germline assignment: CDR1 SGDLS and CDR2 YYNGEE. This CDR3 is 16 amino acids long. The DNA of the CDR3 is TGTGCCAGCAGCCCTACCCATACACAGGGCTCCTATGGCTACACCTTC. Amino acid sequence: CASSPTHTQGSYGYTF.

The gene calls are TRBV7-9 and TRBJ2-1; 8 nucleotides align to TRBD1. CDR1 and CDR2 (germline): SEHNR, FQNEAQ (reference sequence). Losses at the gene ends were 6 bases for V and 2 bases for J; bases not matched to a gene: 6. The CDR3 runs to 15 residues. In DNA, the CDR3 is TGTGCCAGCAGATCCCGGGACAGGACCTACAATGAGCAGTTCTTC. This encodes CASRSRDRTYNEQFF. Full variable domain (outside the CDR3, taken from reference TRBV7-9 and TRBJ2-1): DTGVSQNPRHKITKRGQNVTFRCDPISEHNRLYWYRQTLGQGPEFLTYFQNEAQLEKSRLLSDRFSAERPKGSFSTLEIQRTEQGDSAMYLCASRSRDRTYNEQFFGPGTRLTVL.